This record covers a single T cell receptor (beta chain). Its specificity is not known. TCRdb recomputed calls from the reads with MiXCR, one row per CDR3 protein. The sample records about 770,000 distinct CDR3 sequences, approximately 32% being singletons. These data come from a study of T cell repertoires in cytomegalovirus infection. Study at large: CMV epitopes, recently identified HLA-C-restricted and well-studied HLA-B-restricted, were used. From public TCR beta signatures came an indication of both CMV infection and matching HLA type. The study's findings and limits: What dominated the ex vivo response were HLA-C-restricted CMV-specific TCR beta clonotypes. The cumulative frequency of public TCR beta families distinguished individuals who carried CMV together with the relevant HLA.

The germline CDR1 and CDR2 sequences are MNHEY and SVGEGT. This CDR3 region has 14 residues. Trimming took 7 bases from V and 8 from J; bases not matched to a gene: 9. The source is a human donor in good health (CMV status not recorded). Some clones in this sample may be carry-over from other donors' samples. The J gene is TRBJ2-1, the V gene TRBV6-2 or TRBV6-3; 9 nucleotides agree with TRBD1. The sequenced sample was cultured CD8+ T cells from PBMCs, obtained from culture after CMV antigen stimulation. CDR3 amino acids: CASTRTGEFDEQFF. The CDR3 DNA reads as TGTGCCAGCACCAGGACAGGGGAATTCGATGAGCAGTTCTTC.